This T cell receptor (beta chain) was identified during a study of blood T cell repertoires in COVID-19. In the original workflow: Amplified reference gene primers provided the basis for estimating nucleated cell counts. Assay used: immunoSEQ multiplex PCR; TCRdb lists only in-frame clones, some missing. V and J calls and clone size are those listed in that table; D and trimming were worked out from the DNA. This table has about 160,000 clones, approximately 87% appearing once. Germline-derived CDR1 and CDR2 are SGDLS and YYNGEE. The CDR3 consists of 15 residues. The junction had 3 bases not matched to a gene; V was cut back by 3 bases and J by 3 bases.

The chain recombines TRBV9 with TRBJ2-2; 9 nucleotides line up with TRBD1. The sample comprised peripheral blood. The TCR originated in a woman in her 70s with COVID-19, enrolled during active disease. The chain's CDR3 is CASSDRGRDTGELFF. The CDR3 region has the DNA TGTGCCAGCAGCGACAGGGGGCGCGACACCGGGGAGCTGTTTTTT.